A selection of T cell receptor beta chains follows, all from one sample in a study of blood T cell repertoires in COVID-19. Method: immunoSEQ multiplex PCR; TCRdb's copy keeps in-frame clones and lacks some. In the table there are 95,000 or so clones, more than 80% of which are singletons. Sequenced: peripheral blood. The receptor set was obtained from a human donor in a cohort sampled during active COVID-19. Each CDR3 is given with its conserved first and last residue. D genes are given only for firm matches. The listing skips clone size in some rows; elsewhere it reads once, few, many or a size class.

TGCGCCAGTCAAAGGACTAGCGGGTTCTCAGATACGCAGTATTTT CASQRTSGFSDTQYF TRBD2 TRBV5-1 NA TRBJ2-3
TGTGCCACCCGAGGTGGACGGGGGGGAGCCTACAATGAGCAGTTCTTC CATRGGRGGAYNEQFF TRBD2 TRBV6-6 NA TRBJ2-1
TGTGCCAGTAGTATAGATACAGGGGTGCGTGGCTACACCTTC CASSIDTGVRGYTF TRBD1 TRBV19 NA TRBJ1-2
TGTGCCAGCAGTTACTATAGGACAGGGGGCAACTATGGCTACACCTTC CASSYYRTGGNYGYTF TRBD1 TRBV6-5 NA TRBJ1-2
TGTGCCAGCTCATCGGGACAGGGGGCCAACACCGGGGAGCTGTTTTTT CASSSGQGANTGELFF TRBD1 TRBV18 NA TRBJ2-2
TGTGCCAGTAGACTAGCGGGGGACAATGAGCAGTTCTTC CASRLAGDNEQFF TRBD2 TRBV10-3 NA TRBJ2-1
TGTGCCAGCAGAGTGGCAGGGGTCGGTCAGCCCCAGCATTTT CASRVAGVGQPQHF NA TRBV6-5 NA TRBJ1-5
TGTGCTAGTGGGTTACAGGGGTCTGGGGCCAACGTCCTGACTTTC CASGLQGSGANVLTF TRBD1 TRBV12-5 NA TRBJ2-6
TGTGCCAGCAGTTTAGATTGGTTGGAGGGAGCGGGAGGCTACACCTTC CASSLDWLEGAGGYTF NA TRBV28 once TRBJ1-2
TGTGCCAGCAGTTCCCCGGGACAGGGGAATTACGAGCAGTACTTC CASSSPGQGNYEQYF TRBD1 TRBV6-5 once TRBJ2-7
TGTGCCAGCAGCCCAAATAGGGGCTCACCCCTCCACTTT CASSPNRGSPLHF NA TRBV9 once TRBJ1-6